Listed below are T cell receptor beta chains from one sample, sequenced in a study of shared clonotypes between healthy human individuals. Profiling relied on immunoSEQ multiplex PCR, and the TCRdb table lists in-frame clones only, not all of them. The sample includes over a million clones, around 95% of them seen just once. Sample: naive CD4+ T cells sorted from blood. Source of these receptors: a man under 40 in good health. The CDR3 runs from the conserved cysteine through the conserved F or W. A D gene is named only where the DNA matches it firmly. Not every row has a clone size; where given, it reads once, few, many or a size class.

TRBV29-1,NA,12,TRBJ2-5,NA,TGCAGCGTTGAATTAGGAGGGAAGACCCAGTACTTC,CSVELGGKTQYF
TRBV18,TRBD1,13,TRBJ1-5,NA,TGTGCCAGCTCCCAGGACAGGAATCAGCCCCAGCATTTT,CASSQDRNQPQHF
TRBV7-9,NA,13,TRBJ1-1,NA,TGTGCCAGCAGCGCAGAGTTTAACACTGAAGCTTTCTTT,CASSAEFNTEAFF
TRBV28,NA,12,TRBJ1-4,once,TGTGCCAGCAGTTCACAGGGTGAAAAACTGTTTTTT,CASSSQGEKLFF
TRBV11-2,TRBD1,13,TRBJ2-5,NA,TGTGCCAGCAGCCGGGACAGGGAAGAGACCCAGTACTTC,CASSRDREETQYF
TRBV19,TRBD2,15,TRBJ2-1,once,TGTGCCAGTAGTATAACACTAGCGGGAGAGTATGAGCAGTTCTTC,CASSITLAGEYEQFF
TRBV28,TRBD1,15,TRBJ2-2,NA,TGTGCCAGCAGGCCGACCAGGGGGCGAGACGGGGAGCTGTTTTTT,CASRPTRGRDGELFF
TRBV6-1,TRBD2,16,TRBJ2-7,once,TGTGCCAGCAGTGATCCAGGACTAGCGGCCGCCTACGAGCAGTACTTC,CASSDPGLAAAYEQYF
TRBV11-3,TRBD1,15,TRBJ2-5,NA,TGTGCCAGCAGCTTAGCGGGACAGTACCAAGAGACCCAGTACTTC,CASSLAGQYQETQYF
TRBV11-2,TRBD2,16,TRBJ2-1,NA,TGTGCCAGCAGCTCCGGACTAGCGGGAGTTGGTGGTGAGCAGTTCTTC,CASSSGLAGVGGEQFF
TRBV28,TRBD2,15,TRBJ2-7,once,TGTGCCAGCAGATCACTAGCGGGAGGAACCTACGAGCAGTACTTC,CASRSLAGGTYEQYF
TRBV5-1,TRBD2,14,TRBJ2-5,NA,TGCGCCAGCACGCAGCGGGAGTGGGAAGAGACCCAGTACTTC,CASTQREWEETQYF
TRBV11-2,NA,12,TRBJ2-7,NA,TGTGCCAGCAGCTTTTCCCCCTACGAGCAGTACTTC,CASSFSPYEQYF
TRBV6-1,NA,15,TRBJ1-2,NA,TGTGCCAGCAGTGCCGCTGGACTTGAGGACTATGGCTACACCTTC,CASSAAGLEDYGYTF
TRBV27,TRBD2,17,TRBJ2-1,NA,TGTGCCAGCAGGCCCAGACTAGCGGGAGGACATTCGAATGAGCAGTTCTTC,CASRPRLAGGHSNEQFF
TRBV28,NA,15,TRBJ1-1,NA,TGTGCCAGCAGTCTAAAAAAGCGGGGGAACACTGAAGCTTTCTTT,CASSLKKRGNTEAFF
TRBV2,NA,14,TRBJ1-1,NA,TGTGCCAGCAACTGGGAGGAGTTAGGGACTGAAGCTTTCTTT,CASNWEELGTEAFF
TRBV6-5,NA,11,TRBJ2-7,once,TGTGCCAGCAGGCAGGTAGGGCCGGAGTACTTC,CASRQVGPEYF
TRBV7-2,NA,16,TRBJ2-1,NA,TGTGCCAGCAGCCGGGTAGGGGGAGCTCCATACAATGAGCAGTTCTTC,CASSRVGGAPYNEQFF
TRBV28,NA,15,TRBJ2-7,NA,TGTGCCAGCAGTGAAACCGGGACGGGAATCTACGAGCAGTACTTC,CASSETGTGIYEQYF
TRBV6-4,NA,13,TRBJ2-7,NA,TGTGCCAGCAATTTCGACAGGTCCTACGAGCAGTACTTC,CASNFDRSYEQYF
TRBV6-5,NA,15,TRBJ2-1,NA,TGTGCCAGCAGTTTGCTAGCGAGGTCGGGGAATGAGCAGTTCTTC,CASSLLARSGNEQFF
TRBV30,NA,14,TRBJ2-3,NA,TGTGCCTGGAGTGATTTAACCTGGACAGATACGCAGTATTTT,CAWSDLTWTDTQYF
TRBV7-9,TRBD1,18,TRBJ1-1,NA,TGTGCCAGCAGCTTACCGGGAGGGGGACAGACCTTGAACACTGAAGCTTTCTTT,CASSLPGGGQTLNTEAFF
TRBV6-6,NA,11,TRBJ2-7,NA,TGTGCCAGCAGTTATCGGGACGAGCAGTACTTC,CASSYRDEQYF
TRBV5-6,NA,16,TRBJ1-1,NA,TGTGCCAGCACCGAACCGGGAGGGACATGGAACACTGAAGCTTTCTTT,CASTEPGGTWNTEAFF
TRBV19,NA,15,TRBJ1-5,NA,TGTGCCAGTAATCAATACAACAGGATCAATCAGCCCCAGCATTTT,CASNQYNRINQPQHF
TRBV11-1,TRBD1,16,TRBJ2-1,NA,TGTGCCAGCAGACAACCGGGACAGGGAACCTACAATGAGCAGTTCTTC,CASRQPGQGTYNEQFF
TRBV9,NA,14,TRBJ2-7,NA,TGTGCCAGCAGCGTAGCAGGGTCTACCTACGAGCAGTACTTC,CASSVAGSTYEQYF
TRBV28,TRBD1,14,TRBJ2-2,NA,TGTGCCAGCAGTTCGGACAGGGGCACCGGGGAGCTGTTTTTT,CASSSDRGTGELFF
TRBV18,NA,13,TRBJ1-1,NA,TGTGCCAGCTCACCAGACCAGAACACTGAAGCTTTCTTT,CASSPDQNTEAFF
TRBV19,TRBD1,14,TRBJ2-7,once,TGTGCCAGTAGTCGGAGGGACAGGGCCTACGAGCAGTACTTC,CASSRRDRAYEQYF
TRBV10-3,TRBD1,14,TRBJ2-7,NA,TGTGCCATCAGTGAGAGGACAGGGAGGAACGAGCAGTACTTC,CAISERTGRNEQYF
TRBV30,NA,15,TRBJ1-5,NA,TGTGCCTGGAGTGTCGGAGGGGATAGGGTGCAGCCCCAGCATTTT,CAWSVGGDRVQPQHF
TRBV5-5,NA,14,TRBJ2-6,NA,TGTGCCAGCAGCTTGGCCCCTGGGGCCAACGTCCTGACTTTC,CASSLAPGANVLTF
TRBV28,NA,13,TRBJ1-5,NA,TGTGCCAGCAGTCCCGTTATCGATCAGCCCCAGCATTTT,CASSPVIDQPQHF
TRBV27,NA,15,TRBJ2-1,NA,TGTGCCAGCAGTCCCGACCTACGTCCCTACAATGAGCAGTTCTTC,CASSPDLRPYNEQFF
TRBV19,TRBD2,17,TRBJ2-7,NA,TGTGCCAGTAGTATAGATTTCAGTAGCGGGAGACTTTACGAGCAGTACTTC,CASSIDFSSGRLYEQYF
TRBV6-1,NA,15,TRBJ2-3,NA,TGTGCCAGCAGTGAAGCGCTGAGTCTTCGGGATACGCAGTATTTT,CASSEALSLRDTQYF
TRBV28,NA,13,TRBJ2-7,NA,TGTGCCAGCAGTTTAGGTCTTGTTTACGAGCAGTACTTC,CASSLGLVYEQYF
TRBV11-2,NA,14,TRBJ1-2,NA,TGTGCCAGCAGCTTAGGCGGGCAGAACTATGGCTACACCTTC,CASSLGGQNYGYTF